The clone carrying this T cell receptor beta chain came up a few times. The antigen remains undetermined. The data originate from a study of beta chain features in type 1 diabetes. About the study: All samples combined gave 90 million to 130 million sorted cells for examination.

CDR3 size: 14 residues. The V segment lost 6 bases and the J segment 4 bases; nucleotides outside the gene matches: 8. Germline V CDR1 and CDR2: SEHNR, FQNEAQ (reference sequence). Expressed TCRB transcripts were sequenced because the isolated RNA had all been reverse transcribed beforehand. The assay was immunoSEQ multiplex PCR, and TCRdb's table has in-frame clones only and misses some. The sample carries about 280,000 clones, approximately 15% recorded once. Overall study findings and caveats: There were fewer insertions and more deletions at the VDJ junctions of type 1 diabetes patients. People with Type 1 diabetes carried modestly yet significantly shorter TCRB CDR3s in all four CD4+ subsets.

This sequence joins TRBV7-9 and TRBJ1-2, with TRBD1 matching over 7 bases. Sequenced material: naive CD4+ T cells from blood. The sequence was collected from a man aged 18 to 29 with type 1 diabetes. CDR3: CASSAGGGIYGYTF. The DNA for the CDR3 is TGTGCCAGCAGTGCAGGGGGAGGTATCTATGGCTACACCTTC.